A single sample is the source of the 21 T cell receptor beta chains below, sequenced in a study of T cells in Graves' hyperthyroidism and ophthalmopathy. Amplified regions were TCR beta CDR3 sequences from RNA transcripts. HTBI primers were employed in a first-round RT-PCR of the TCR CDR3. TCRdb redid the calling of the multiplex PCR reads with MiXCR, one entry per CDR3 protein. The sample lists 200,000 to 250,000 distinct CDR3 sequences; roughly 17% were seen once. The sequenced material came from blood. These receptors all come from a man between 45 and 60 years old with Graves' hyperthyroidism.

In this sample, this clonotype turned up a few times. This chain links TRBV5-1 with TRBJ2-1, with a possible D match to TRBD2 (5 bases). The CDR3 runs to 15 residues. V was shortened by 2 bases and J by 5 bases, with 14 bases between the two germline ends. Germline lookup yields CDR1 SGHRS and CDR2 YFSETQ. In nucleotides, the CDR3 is TGCGCCAGCAGCTTAATGGCGGGCGCTGACAATGAGCAGTTCTTC. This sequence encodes CASSLMAGADNEQFF.

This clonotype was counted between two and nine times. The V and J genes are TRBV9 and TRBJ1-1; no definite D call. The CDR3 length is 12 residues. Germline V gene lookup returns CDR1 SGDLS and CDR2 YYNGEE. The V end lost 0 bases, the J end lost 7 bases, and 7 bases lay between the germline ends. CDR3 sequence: CASSVDEVEAFF. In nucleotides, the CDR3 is TGTGCCAGCAGCGTAGACGAAGTTGAAGCTTTCTTT.

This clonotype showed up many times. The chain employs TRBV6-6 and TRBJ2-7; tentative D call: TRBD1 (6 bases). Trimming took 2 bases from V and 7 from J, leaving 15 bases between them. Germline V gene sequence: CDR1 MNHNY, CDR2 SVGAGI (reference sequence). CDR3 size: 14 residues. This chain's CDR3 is CASSYVAGRGEQYF. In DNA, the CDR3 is TGTGCCAGCAGTTACGTGGCAGGTAGGGGGGAGCAGTACTTC.

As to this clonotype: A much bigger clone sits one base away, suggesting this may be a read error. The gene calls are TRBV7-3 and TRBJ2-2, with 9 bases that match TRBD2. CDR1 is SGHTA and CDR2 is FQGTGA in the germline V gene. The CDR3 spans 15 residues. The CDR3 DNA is TGTGCCAGCAGCACCGGACTAGCGAACACCGGGAAGCTGTTTTTT. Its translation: CASSTGLANTGKLFF.

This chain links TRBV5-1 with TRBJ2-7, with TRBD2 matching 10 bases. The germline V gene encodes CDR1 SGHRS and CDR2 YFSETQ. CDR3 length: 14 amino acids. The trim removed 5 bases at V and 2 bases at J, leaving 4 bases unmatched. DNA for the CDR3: TGCGCCAGCAGGTCAGCGGGAGGGCCCTACGAGCAGTACTTC. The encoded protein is CASRSAGGPYEQYF. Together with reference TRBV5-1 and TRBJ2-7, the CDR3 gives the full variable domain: KAGVTQTPRYLIKTRGQQVTLSCSPISGHRSVSWYQQTPGQGLQFLFEYFSETQRNKGNFPGRFSGRQFSNSRSEMNVSTLELGDSALYLCASRSAGGPYEQYFGPGTRLTVT.

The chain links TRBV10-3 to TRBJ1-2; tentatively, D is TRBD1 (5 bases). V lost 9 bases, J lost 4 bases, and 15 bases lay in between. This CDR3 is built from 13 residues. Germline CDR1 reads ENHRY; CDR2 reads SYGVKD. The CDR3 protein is CAMSPGPFYGYTF. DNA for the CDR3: TGTGCCATGTCTCCGGGACCGTTCTATGGCTACACCTTC.

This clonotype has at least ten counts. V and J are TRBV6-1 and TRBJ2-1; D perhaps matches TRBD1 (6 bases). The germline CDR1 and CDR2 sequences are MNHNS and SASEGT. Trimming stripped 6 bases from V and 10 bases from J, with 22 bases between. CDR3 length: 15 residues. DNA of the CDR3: TGTGCCAGCAGGGGACACTGGACCCTCATTGGGGAGCAGTTCTTC. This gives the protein CASRGHWTLIGEQFF.

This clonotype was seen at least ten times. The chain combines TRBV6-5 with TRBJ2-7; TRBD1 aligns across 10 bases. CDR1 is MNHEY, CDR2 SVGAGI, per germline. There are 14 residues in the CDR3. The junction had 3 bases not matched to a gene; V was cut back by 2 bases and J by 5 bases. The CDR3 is CASSYGQGVDEQYF. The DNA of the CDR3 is TGTGCCAGCAGTTACGGACAGGGGGTCGACGAGCAGTACTTC.

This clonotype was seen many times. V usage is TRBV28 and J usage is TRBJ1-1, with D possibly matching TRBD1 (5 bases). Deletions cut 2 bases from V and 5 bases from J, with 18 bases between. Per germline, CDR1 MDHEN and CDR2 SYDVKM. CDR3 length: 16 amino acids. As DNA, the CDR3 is TGTGCCAGCAGTTTAAGTGTTGCCCGTTGGGGGACTGAAGCTTTCTTT. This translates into CASSLSVARWGTEAFF.

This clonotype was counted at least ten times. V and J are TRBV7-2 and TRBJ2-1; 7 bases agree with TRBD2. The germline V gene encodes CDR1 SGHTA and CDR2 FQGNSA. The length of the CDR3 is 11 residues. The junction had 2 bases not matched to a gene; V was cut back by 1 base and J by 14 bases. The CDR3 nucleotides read TGTGCCAGCAGCTTAGGAGCGGGAAAGTTCTTC. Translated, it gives CASSLGAGKFF. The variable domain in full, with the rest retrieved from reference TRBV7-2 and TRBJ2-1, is GAGVSQSPSNKVTEKGKDVELRCDPISGHTALYWYRQSLGQGLEFLIYFQGNSAPDKSGLPSDRFSAERTGGSVSTLTIQRTQQEDSAVYLCASSLGAGKFFGPGTRLTVL.

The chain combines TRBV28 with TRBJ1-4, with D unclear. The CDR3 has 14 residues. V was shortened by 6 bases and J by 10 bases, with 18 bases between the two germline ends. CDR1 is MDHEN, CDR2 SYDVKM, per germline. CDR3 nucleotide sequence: TGTGCCAGCAGGCCCACGCCGGGGTCCGGAAAACTGTTTTTT. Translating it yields CASRPTPGSGKLFF.

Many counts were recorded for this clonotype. The CDR3 nucleotides read TGTGCCAGCAGCTTAGATCTGAATGAGCAGTACTTC. Its protein product is CASSLDLNEQYF. The genes are TRBV11-2 and TRBJ2-7; D gene ambiguous. The ends were cut back, 0 bases at V and 7 bases at J, with 7 bases in the middle. The CDR3 totals 12 residues. Germline loops: CDR1 SGHAT, CDR2 FQNNGV.

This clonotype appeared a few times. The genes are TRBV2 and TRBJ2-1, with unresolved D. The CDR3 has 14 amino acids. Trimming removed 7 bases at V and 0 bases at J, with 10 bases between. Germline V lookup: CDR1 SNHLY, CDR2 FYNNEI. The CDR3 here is CASTAYSSYNEQFF. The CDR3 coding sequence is TGTGCCAGCACAGCATATAGCTCCTACAATGAGCAGTTCTTC.

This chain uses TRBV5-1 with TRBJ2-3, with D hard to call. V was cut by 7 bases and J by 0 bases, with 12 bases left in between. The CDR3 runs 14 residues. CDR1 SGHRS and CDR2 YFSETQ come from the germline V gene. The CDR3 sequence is CASSSATSTDTQYF. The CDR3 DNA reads TGCGCCAGCTCAAGTGCTACTAGCACAGATACGCAGTATTTT.

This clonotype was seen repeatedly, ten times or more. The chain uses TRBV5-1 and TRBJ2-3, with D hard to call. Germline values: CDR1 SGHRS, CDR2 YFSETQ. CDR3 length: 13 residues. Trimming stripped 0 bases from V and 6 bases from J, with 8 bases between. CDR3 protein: CASSLGPADTQYF. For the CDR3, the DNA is TGCGCCAGCAGCTTGGGACCCGCGGATACGCAGTATTTT.

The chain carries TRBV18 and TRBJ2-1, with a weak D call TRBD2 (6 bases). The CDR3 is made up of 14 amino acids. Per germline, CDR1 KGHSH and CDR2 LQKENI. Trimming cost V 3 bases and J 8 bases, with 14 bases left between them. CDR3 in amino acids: CASSPSTGVYEQFF. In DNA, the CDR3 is TGTGCCAGCTCACCTTCCACGGGAGTTTATGAGCAGTTCTTC.

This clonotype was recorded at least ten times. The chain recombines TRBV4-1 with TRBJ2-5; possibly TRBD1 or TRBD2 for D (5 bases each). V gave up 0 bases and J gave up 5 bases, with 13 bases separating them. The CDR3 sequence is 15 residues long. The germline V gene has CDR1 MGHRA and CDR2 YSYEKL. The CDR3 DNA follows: TGCGCCAGCAGCCAAGAGGGACGCTTAGCGGAGACCCAGTACTTC. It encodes CASSQEGRLAETQYF.

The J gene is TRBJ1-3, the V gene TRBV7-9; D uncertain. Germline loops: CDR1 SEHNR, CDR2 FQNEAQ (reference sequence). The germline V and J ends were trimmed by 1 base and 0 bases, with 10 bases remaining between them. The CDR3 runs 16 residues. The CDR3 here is CASSLEPILSGNTIYF. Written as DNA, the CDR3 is TGTGCCAGCAGCTTAGAGCCAATACTCTCTGGAAACACCATATATTTT.

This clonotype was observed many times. CDR3 protein: CASSLAGKSYEQYF. CDR3 sequence (DNA): TGTGCCAGCAGCTTAGCTGGGAAGTCCTACGAGCAGTACTTC. The gene calls are TRBV11-2 and TRBJ2-7; D is unresolved. Deletions cut 1 base from V and 1 base from J, with 8 bases between. This CDR3 has 14 amino acids. Germline lookup yields CDR1 SGHAT and CDR2 FQNNGV.

This chain's CDR3 is CASSLSREETQYF. The CDR3 coding sequence is TGTGCCAGCAGCTTATCACGTGAGGAGACCCAGTACTTC. The rearrangement uses TRBV5-4 and TRBJ2-5, with D uncertain. V was clipped by 2 bases and J by 5 bases, with 10 bases between them. The length of the CDR3 is 13 residues. The germline V gene has CDR1 SGHNT and CDR2 YYREEE (reference sequence).

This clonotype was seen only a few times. This CDR3 reads CASSQAGTSPTITQYF. DNA of the CDR3: TGTGCCAGCAGCCAAGCCGGGACTAGCCCTACCATTACGCAGTATTTT. This sequence joins TRBV14 and TRBJ2-3; TRBD2 aligns across 9 bases. The CDR3 is 16 residues long. Unmatched junction bases numbered 10, after V lost 1 base and J lost 8 bases. CDR1 and CDR2 (germline): SGHDN, FVKESK.